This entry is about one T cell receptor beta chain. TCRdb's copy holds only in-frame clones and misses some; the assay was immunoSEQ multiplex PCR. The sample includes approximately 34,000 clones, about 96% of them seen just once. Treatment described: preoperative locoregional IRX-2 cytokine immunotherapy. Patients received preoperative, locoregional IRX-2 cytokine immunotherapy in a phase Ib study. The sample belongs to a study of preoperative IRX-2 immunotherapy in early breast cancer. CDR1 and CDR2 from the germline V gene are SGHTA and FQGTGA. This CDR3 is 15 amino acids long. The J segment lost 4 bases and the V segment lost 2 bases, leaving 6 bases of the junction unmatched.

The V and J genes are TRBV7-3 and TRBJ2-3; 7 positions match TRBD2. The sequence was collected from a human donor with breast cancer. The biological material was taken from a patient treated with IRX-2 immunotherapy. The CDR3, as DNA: TGTGCCAGCAGCTTAGGCCTAGCGGAGTCAGATACGCAGTATTTT. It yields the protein CASSLGLAESDTQYF.